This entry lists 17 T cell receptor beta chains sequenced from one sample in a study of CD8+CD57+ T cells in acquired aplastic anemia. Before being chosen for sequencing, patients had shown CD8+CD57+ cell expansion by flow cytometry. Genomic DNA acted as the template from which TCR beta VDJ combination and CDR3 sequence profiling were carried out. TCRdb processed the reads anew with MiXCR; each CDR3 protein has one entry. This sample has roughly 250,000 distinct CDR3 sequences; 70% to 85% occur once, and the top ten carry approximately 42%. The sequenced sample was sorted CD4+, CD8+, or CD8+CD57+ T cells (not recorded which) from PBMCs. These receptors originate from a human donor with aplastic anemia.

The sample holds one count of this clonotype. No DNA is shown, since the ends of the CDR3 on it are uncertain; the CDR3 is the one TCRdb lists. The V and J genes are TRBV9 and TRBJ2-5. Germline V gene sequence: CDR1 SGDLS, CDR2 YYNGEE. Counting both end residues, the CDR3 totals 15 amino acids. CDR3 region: CASSVAPGTQYTEYF.

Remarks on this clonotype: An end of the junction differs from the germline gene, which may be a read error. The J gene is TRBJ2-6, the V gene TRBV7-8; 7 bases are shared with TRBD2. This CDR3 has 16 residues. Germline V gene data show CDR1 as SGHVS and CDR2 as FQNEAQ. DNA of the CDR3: TGTGCCAGCAACTTAGCGGGTAGCTGGCGAGCCAACGTCCTGACTTTC. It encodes CASNLAGSWRANVLTF.

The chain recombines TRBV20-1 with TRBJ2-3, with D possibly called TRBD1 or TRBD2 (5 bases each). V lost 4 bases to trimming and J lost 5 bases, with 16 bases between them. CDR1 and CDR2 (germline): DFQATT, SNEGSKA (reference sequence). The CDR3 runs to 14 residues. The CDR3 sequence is CSAKHGAPGDTQYF. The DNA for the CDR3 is TGCAGTGCTAAGCACGGGGCCCCGGGAGATACGCAGTATTTT.

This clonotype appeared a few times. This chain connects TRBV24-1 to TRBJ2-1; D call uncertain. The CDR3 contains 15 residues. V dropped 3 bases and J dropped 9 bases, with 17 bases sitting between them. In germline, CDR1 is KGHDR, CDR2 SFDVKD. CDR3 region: CATSDVGGQSGEQFF. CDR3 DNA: TGTGCCACCAGTGATGTAGGTGGGCAATCCGGTGAGCAGTTCTTC.

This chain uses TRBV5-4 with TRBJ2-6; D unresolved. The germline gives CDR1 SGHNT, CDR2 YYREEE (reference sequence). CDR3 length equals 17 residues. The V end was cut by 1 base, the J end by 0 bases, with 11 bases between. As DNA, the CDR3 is TGTGCCAGCAGCTTGTTGAGCGTCCCCTCTGGGGCCAACGTCCTGACTTTC. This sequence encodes CASSLLSVPSGANVLTF. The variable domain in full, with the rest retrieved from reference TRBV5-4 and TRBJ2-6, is ETGVTQSPTHLIKTRGQQVTLRCSSQSGHNTVSWYQQALGQGPQFIFQYYREEENGRGNFPPRFSGLQFPNYSSELNVNALELDDSALYLCASSLLSVPSGANVLTFGAGSRLTVL.

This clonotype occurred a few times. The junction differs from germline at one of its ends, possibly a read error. The CDR3, as DNA: TGTGCCACCAGCTTGGATAGACAGGGGGGGAATGAGCAGTTCTTC. This encodes CATSLDRQGGNEQFF. The genes are TRBV5-5 and TRBJ2-1, with 9 bases fitting TRBD1. The CDR3 spans 15 residues. Germline V gives CDR1 SGHKS, CDR2 YYEKEE (reference sequence).

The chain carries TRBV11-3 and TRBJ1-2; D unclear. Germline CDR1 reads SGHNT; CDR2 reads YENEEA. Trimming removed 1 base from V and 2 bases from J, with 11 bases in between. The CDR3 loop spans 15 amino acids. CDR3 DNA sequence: TGTGCCAGCAGCTTAGGTCGAGCAGCAAACTATGGCTACACCTTC. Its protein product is CASSLGRAANYGYTF.

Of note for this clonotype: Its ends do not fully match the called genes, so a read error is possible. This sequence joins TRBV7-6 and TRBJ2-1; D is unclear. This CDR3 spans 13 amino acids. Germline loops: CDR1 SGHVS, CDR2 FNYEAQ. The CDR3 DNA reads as TGTGCCAGCAGCTTAGTTCGGGCTAATGCGCAGTTCTTC. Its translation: CASSLVRANAQFF.

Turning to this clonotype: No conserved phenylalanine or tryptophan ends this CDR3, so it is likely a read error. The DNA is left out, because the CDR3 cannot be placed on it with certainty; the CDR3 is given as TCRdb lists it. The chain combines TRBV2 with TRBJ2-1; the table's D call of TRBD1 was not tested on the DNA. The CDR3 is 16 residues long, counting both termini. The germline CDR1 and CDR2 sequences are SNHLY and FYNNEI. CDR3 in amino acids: CASSLGGGNGQDEEFC.

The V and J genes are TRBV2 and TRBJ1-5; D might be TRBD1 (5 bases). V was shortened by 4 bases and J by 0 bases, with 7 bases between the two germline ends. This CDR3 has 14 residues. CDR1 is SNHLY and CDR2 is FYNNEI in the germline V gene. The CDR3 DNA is TGTGCCAGCAGTGGGGACTTTAGCAATCAGCCCCAGCATTTT. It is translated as CASSGDFSNQPQHF.

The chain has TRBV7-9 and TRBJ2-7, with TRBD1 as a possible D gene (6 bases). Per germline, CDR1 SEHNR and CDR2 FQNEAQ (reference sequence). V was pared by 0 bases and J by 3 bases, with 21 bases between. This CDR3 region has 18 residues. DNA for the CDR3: TGTGCCAGCAGCTTAGCTGGTAGCTACAGGGCCATTGTCTACGAGCAGTACGTC. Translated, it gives CASSLAGSYRAIVYEQYV.

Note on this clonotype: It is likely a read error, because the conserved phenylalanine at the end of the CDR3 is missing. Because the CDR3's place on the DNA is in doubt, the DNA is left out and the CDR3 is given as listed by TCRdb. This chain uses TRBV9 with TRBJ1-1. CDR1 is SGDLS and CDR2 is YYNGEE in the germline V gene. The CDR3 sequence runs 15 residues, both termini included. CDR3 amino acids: CASSVGVSSPEAAFG.

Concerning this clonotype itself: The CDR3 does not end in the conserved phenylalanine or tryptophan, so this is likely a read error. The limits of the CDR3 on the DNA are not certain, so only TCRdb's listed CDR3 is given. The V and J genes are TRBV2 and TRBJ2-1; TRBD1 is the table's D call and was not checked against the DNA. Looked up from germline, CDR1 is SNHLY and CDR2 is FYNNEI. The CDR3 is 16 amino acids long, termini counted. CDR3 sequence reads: CASSEGGINGQFFGLC.

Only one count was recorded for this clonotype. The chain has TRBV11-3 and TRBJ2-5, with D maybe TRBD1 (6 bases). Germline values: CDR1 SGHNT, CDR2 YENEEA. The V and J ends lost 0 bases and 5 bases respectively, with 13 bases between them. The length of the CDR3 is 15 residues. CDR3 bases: TGTGCCAGCAGCTTAGATCGGACAGTTCGGGAGACCCAGTACTTC. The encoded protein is CASSLDRTVRETQYF.

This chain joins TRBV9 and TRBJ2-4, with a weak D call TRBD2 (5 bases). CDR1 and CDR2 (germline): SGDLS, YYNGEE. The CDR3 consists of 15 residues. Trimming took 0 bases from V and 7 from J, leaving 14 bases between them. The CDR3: CASSVEPDRGNIQYF. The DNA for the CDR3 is TGTGCCAGCAGCGTAGAGCCGGATCGAGGGAACATTCAGTACTTC. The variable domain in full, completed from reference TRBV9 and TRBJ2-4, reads DSGVTQTPKHLITATGQRVTLRCSPRSGDLSVYWYQQSLDQGLQFLIQYYNGEERAKGNILERFSAQQFPDLHSELNLSSLELGDSALYFCASSVEPDRGNIQYFGAGTRLSVL.

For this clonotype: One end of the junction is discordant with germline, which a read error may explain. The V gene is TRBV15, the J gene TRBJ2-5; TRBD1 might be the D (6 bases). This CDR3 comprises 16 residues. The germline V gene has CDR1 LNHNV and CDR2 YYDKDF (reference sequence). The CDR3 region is CATSRDSQGNFKTRYF. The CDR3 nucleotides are TGTGCCACCAGCAGAGATAGCCAGGGGAACTTTAAGACCCGGTACTTC.

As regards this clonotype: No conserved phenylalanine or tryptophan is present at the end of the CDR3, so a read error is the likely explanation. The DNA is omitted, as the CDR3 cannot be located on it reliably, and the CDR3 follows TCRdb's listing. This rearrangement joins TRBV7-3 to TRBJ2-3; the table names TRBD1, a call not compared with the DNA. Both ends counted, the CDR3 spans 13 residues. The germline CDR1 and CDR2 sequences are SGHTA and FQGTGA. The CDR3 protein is CASGVGGRRKQTQ.